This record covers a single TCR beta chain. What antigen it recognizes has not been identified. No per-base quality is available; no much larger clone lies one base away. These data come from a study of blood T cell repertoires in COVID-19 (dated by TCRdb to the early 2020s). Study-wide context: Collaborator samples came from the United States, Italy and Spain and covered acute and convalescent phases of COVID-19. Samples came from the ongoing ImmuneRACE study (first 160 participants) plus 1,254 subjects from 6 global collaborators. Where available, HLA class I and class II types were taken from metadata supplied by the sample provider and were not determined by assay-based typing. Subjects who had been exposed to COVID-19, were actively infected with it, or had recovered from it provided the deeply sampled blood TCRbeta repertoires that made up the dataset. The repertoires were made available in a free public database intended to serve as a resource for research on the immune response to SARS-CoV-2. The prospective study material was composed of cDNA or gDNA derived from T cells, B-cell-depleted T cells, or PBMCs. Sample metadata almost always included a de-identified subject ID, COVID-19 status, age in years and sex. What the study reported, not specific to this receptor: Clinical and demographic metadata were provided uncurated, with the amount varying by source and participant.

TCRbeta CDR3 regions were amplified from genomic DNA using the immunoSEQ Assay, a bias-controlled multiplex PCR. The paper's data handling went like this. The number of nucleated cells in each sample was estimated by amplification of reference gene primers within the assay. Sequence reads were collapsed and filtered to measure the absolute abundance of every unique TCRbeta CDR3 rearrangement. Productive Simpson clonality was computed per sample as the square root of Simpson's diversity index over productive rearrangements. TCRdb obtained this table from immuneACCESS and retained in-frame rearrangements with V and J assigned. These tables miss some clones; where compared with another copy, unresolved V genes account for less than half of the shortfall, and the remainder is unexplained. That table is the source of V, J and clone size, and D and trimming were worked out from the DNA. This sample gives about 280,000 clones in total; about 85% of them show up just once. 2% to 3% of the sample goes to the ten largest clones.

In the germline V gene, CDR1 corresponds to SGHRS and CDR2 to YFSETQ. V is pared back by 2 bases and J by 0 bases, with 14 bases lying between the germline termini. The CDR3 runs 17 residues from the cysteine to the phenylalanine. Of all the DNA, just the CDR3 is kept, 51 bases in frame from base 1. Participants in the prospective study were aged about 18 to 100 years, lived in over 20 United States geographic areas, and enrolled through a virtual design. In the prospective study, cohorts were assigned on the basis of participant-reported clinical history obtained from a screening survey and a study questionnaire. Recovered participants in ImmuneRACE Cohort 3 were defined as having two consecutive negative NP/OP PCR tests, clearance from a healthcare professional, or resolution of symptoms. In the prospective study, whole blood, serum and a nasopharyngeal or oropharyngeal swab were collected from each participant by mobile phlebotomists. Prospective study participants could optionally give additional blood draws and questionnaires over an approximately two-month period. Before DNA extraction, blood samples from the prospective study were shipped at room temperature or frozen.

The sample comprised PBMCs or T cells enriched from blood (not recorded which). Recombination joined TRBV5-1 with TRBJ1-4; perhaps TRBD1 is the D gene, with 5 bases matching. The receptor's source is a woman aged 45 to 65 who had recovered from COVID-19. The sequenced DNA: TGCGCCAGCAGCTTTGGGGCTCGCCCTGCAACTAATGAAAAACTGTTTTTT. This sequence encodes CASSFGARPATNEKLFF.